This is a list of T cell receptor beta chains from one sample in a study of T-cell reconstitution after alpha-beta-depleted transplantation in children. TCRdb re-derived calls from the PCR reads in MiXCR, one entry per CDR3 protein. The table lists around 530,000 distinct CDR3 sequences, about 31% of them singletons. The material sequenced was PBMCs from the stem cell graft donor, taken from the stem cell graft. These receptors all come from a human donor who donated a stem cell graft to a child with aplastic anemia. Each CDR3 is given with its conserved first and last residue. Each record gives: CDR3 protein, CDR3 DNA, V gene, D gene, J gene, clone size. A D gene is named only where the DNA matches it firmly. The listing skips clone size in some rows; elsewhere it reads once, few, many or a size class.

cdr3_aa: CASSQAGTGGGEQYF; cdr3_nt: TGTGCCAGCAGCCAAGCCGGGACAGGGGGCGGCGAGCAGTACTTC; v_call: TRBV3-1; d_call: TRBD1; j_call: TRBJ2-7; clone_size: NA
cdr3_aa: CASSIENEQFF; cdr3_nt: TGTGCCAGCAGTATTGAAAATGAGCAGTTCTTC; v_call: TRBV12-3/TRBV12-4; d_call: NA; j_call: TRBJ2-1; clone_size: NA
cdr3_aa: CSTFGQGNTGELFF; cdr3_nt: TGCAGCACCTTTGGACAGGGAAACACCGGGGAGCTGTTTTTT; v_call: TRBV29-1; d_call: TRBD1; j_call: TRBJ2-2; clone_size: NA
cdr3_aa: CASSSKTVMNTEAFF; cdr3_nt: TGTGCCAGCAGTTCTAAGACGGTGATGAACACTGAAGCTTTCTTT; v_call: TRBV27; d_call: NA; j_call: TRBJ1-1; clone_size: NA
cdr3_aa: CASSSKRTGGSVYEQYF; cdr3_nt: TGTGCCAGCAGCTCCAAGAGAACAGGGGGCAGTGTGTACGAGCAGTACTTC; v_call: TRBV7-9; d_call: TRBD1; j_call: TRBJ2-7; clone_size: NA
cdr3_aa: CASSRGWDGANQETQYF; cdr3_nt: TGTGCCAGCAGCCGTGGATGGGACGGGGCTAACCAAGAGACCCAGTACTTC; v_call: TRBV28; d_call: NA; j_call: TRBJ2-5; clone_size: NA
cdr3_aa: CASSPRDRGPRNTEAFF; cdr3_nt: TGTGCCAGCAGCCCCCGGGACAGGGGCCCCAGGAACACTGAAGCTTTCTTT; v_call: TRBV6-1; d_call: TRBD1; j_call: TRBJ1-1; clone_size: few
cdr3_aa: CASSDGTSSTDTQYF; cdr3_nt: TGTGCCAGCAGTGACGGGACTAGCAGCACAGATACGCAGTATTTT; v_call: TRBV6-4; d_call: TRBD2; j_call: TRBJ2-3; clone_size: NA
cdr3_aa: CASSDKVGQGKVELFF; cdr3_nt: TGTGCCAGCAGTGACAAAGTGGGACAGGGGAAGGTAGAGCTGTTTTTT; v_call: TRBV12-3/TRBV12-4; d_call: TRBD1; j_call: TRBJ2-2; clone_size: NA
cdr3_aa: CSVGSGGINGANVLTF; cdr3_nt: TGCAGCGTTGGTTCAGGGGGCATAAATGGGGCCAACGTCCTGACTTTC; v_call: TRBV29-1; d_call: TRBD1; j_call: TRBJ2-6; clone_size: few
cdr3_aa: CASSLDPGTANPFF; cdr3_nt: TGTGCCAGCAGCTTAGACCCCGGGACCGCCAATCCGTTCTTC; v_call: TRBV11-2; d_call: NA; j_call: TRBJ2-1; clone_size: NA
cdr3_aa: CASSRLSGSGNTIYF; cdr3_nt: TGTGCCAGCTCAAGGTTATCAGGCTCTGGAAACACCATATATTTT; v_call: TRBV18; d_call: NA; j_call: TRBJ1-3; clone_size: few
cdr3_aa: CSVDRDRDSNEQFF; cdr3_nt: TGCAGCGTCGACCGGGACAGGGATTCCAATGAGCAGTTCTTC; v_call: TRBV29-1; d_call: TRBD1; j_call: TRBJ2-1; clone_size: NA
cdr3_aa: CASSYRGFLMNTEAFF; cdr3_nt: TGTGCCAGCAGCTACAGGGGGTTTTTAATGAACACTGAAGCTTTCTTT; v_call: TRBV7-2; d_call: TRBD1; j_call: TRBJ1-1; clone_size: NA
cdr3_aa: CASGGAAGVHTGELFF; cdr3_nt: TGTGCCAGCGGGGGGGCCGCGGGAGTTCACACCGGGGAGCTGTTTTTT; v_call: TRBV9; d_call: NA; j_call: TRBJ2-2; clone_size: once
cdr3_aa: CASSYFATGELFF; cdr3_nt: TGTGCCAGCAGTTACTTCGCTACCGGGGAGCTGTTTTTT; v_call: TRBV27; d_call: NA; j_call: TRBJ2-2; clone_size: NA
cdr3_aa: CASSQTDRGEAFF; cdr3_nt: TGTGCCAGCTCACAAACGGACAGGGGTGAAGCTTTCTTT; v_call: TRBV18; d_call: TRBD1; j_call: TRBJ1-1; clone_size: NA
cdr3_aa: CAWSVGVTGGSEQYF; cdr3_nt: TGTGCCTGGAGTGTCGGCGTGACAGGGGGCTCCGAGCAGTACTTC; v_call: TRBV30; d_call: TRBD1; j_call: TRBJ2-7; clone_size: few
cdr3_aa: CAMTSGRARNTGELFF; cdr3_nt: TGTGCCATGACTAGCGGGAGGGCCAGGAACACCGGGGAGCTGTTTTTT; v_call: TRBV4-2; d_call: TRBD2; j_call: TRBJ2-2; clone_size: NA
cdr3_aa: CATSRDGGDTIYF; cdr3_nt: TGTGCCACCAGCAGAGACGGGGGGGACACCATATATTTT; v_call: TRBV15; d_call: NA; j_call: TRBJ1-3; clone_size: NA
cdr3_aa: CASSPWTQQEKLFF; cdr3_nt: TGTGCCAGCAGCCCCTGGACCCAACAGGAAAAACTGTTTTTT; v_call: TRBV12-3/TRBV12-4; d_call: NA; j_call: TRBJ1-4; clone_size: few
cdr3_aa: CSASFRGDYGYTF; cdr3_nt: TGCAGTGCTAGCTTCCGGGGTGACTATGGCTACACCTTC; v_call: TRBV20-1; d_call: NA; j_call: TRBJ1-2; clone_size: few
cdr3_aa: CSARGSVEEQYF; cdr3_nt: TGCAGTGCTAGAGGGTCGGTCGAGGAGCAGTACTTC; v_call: TRBV20-1; d_call: NA; j_call: TRBJ2-7; clone_size: few
cdr3_aa: CAWSDVYTEAFF; cdr3_nt: TGTGCCTGGAGTGACGTATATACTGAAGCTTTCTTT; v_call: TRBV30; d_call: NA; j_call: TRBJ1-1; clone_size: few
cdr3_aa: CATSDPRQGTGELFF; cdr3_nt: TGTGCCACCAGTGATCCACGACAGGGAACCGGGGAGCTGTTTTTT; v_call: TRBV24-1; d_call: TRBD1; j_call: TRBJ2-2; clone_size: few
cdr3_aa: CASGTREYEQYF; cdr3_nt: TGTGCCAGCGGGACTAGGGAATACGAGCAGTACTTC; v_call: TRBV7-9; d_call: TRBD2; j_call: TRBJ2-7; clone_size: few
cdr3_aa: CASSYSKSSGANVLTF; cdr3_nt: TGTGCCAGCAGTTACTCGAAAAGCTCTGGGGCCAACGTCCTGACTTTC; v_call: TRBV6-2/TRBV6-3; d_call: NA; j_call: TRBJ2-6; clone_size: few
cdr3_aa: CASTKSGTGYYGYTF; cdr3_nt: TGTGCCAGCACCAAGAGTGGGACAGGGTACTATGGCTACACCTTC; v_call: TRBV12-3/TRBV12-4; d_call: TRBD1; j_call: TRBJ1-2; clone_size: NA
cdr3_aa: CSVALAGRDTQYF; cdr3_nt: TGCAGCGTTGCACTAGCGGGGAGAGATACGCAGTATTTT; v_call: TRBV29-1; d_call: TRBD2; j_call: TRBJ2-3; clone_size: few
cdr3_aa: CASQIGGPYGYTF; cdr3_nt: TGTGCCAGCCAAATCGGAGGCCCCTATGGCTACACCTTC; v_call: TRBV18; d_call: NA; j_call: TRBJ1-2; clone_size: few
cdr3_aa: CASSLDSTATGELFF; cdr3_nt: TGTGCCAGCAGCTTAGATAGTACTGCCACCGGGGAGCTGTTTTTT; v_call: TRBV7-2; d_call: NA; j_call: TRBJ2-2; clone_size: NA
cdr3_aa: CASSQLAGGQETQYF; cdr3_nt: TGTGCCAGCAGCCAACTAGCGGGAGGGCAAGAGACCCAGTACTTC; v_call: TRBV3-1; d_call: TRBD2; j_call: TRBJ2-5; clone_size: few
cdr3_aa: CASSPWEGQGTEAFF; cdr3_nt: TGTGCCAGCTCACCATGGGAGGGGCAGGGCACTGAAGCTTTCTTT; v_call: TRBV18; d_call: NA; j_call: TRBJ1-1; clone_size: NA
cdr3_aa: CASSPPEGRGNTIYF; cdr3_nt: TGTGCCAGCAGCCCTCCCGAGGGGCGGGGAAACACCATATATTTT; v_call: TRBV7-9; d_call: NA; j_call: TRBJ1-3; clone_size: NA
cdr3_aa: CASSLEAAWSSYNEQFF; cdr3_nt: TGTGCCAGCAGCTTGGAGGCTGCCTGGAGCTCCTACAATGAGCAGTTCTTC; v_call: TRBV5-4; d_call: NA; j_call: TRBJ2-1; clone_size: NA
cdr3_aa: CASSLVVRATDTQYF; cdr3_nt: TGTGCCAGCAGCTTAGTCGTCAGGGCGACAGATACGCAGTATTTT; v_call: TRBV7-2; d_call: NA; j_call: TRBJ2-3; clone_size: NA
cdr3_aa: CASSERTVTDTQYF; cdr3_nt: TGTGCCAGCAGTGAGAGGACAGTCACAGATACGCAGTATTTT; v_call: TRBV6-1; d_call: NA; j_call: TRBJ2-3; clone_size: NA
cdr3_aa: CSVVGTGVDQPQHF; cdr3_nt: TGCAGCGTTGTCGGGACAGGGGTGGATCAGCCCCAGCATTTT; v_call: TRBV29-1; d_call: TRBD1; j_call: TRBJ1-5; clone_size: many
cdr3_aa: CASSLWQGDTDTQYF; cdr3_nt: TGCGCCAGCAGCTTGTGGCAGGGGGACACAGATACGCAGTATTTT; v_call: TRBV5-1; d_call: TRBD1; j_call: TRBJ2-3; clone_size: NA
cdr3_aa: CASSLELTPKEQFF; cdr3_nt: TGTGCCAGCAGCTTGGAACTCACGCCCAAAGAGCAGTTCTTC; v_call: TRBV5-4; d_call: NA; j_call: TRBJ2-1; clone_size: NA
cdr3_aa: CASSLTGRGRKDTQYF; cdr3_nt: TGTGCCAGCAGCTTGACCGGCAGGGGGCGCAAAGATACGCAGTATTTT; v_call: TRBV5-6; d_call: TRBD1; j_call: TRBJ2-3; clone_size: few
cdr3_aa: CASRADTPRYNEQFF; cdr3_nt: TGCGCCAGCAGGGCCGACACTCCGAGATACAATGAGCAGTTCTTC; v_call: TRBV5-1; d_call: NA; j_call: TRBJ2-1; clone_size: few
cdr3_aa: CASSLASLAGDQTQYF; cdr3_nt: TGTGCCAGCAGTTTAGCGTCGCTAGCGGGAGACCAGACCCAGTACTTC; v_call: TRBV12-3/TRBV12-4; d_call: TRBD2; j_call: TRBJ2-5; clone_size: NA
cdr3_aa: CARAPSCGDTQYF; cdr3_nt: TGTGCCAGAGCCCCTTCCTGCGGAGATACGCAGTATTTT; v_call: TRBV21-1; d_call: NA; j_call: TRBJ2-3; clone_size: NA
cdr3_aa: CASSPRGAGGNTEAFF; cdr3_nt: TGTGCCAGCAGTCCCAGGGGGGCCGGCGGGAACACTGAAGCTTTCTTT; v_call: TRBV12-3/TRBV12-4; d_call: TRBD1; j_call: TRBJ1-1; clone_size: few
cdr3_aa: CASSLGLAGDRDEQFF; cdr3_nt: TGTGCCAGCAGCTTGGGACTAGCGGGAGATCGCGATGAGCAGTTCTTC; v_call: TRBV5-8; d_call: TRBD2; j_call: TRBJ2-1; clone_size: NA
cdr3_aa: CASFTVRDGYTF; cdr3_nt: TGTGCCTCGTTCACGGTGAGGGACGGCTACACCTTC; v_call: TRBV25-1; d_call: NA; j_call: TRBJ1-2; clone_size: few
cdr3_aa: CSAGTSAFETQYF; cdr3_nt: TGCAGCGCCGGGACTAGTGCTTTTGAGACCCAGTACTTC; v_call: TRBV29-1; d_call: TRBD2; j_call: TRBJ2-5; clone_size: NA
cdr3_aa: CASSPGLKNTEAFF; cdr3_nt: TGCGCCAGCAGCCCAGGACTGAAGAACACTGAAGCTTTCTTT; v_call: TRBV4-3; d_call: NA; j_call: TRBJ1-1; clone_size: once
cdr3_aa: CASSQLLAETQYF; cdr3_nt: TGCGCCAGCAGCCAACTATTAGCAGAGACCCAGTACTTC; v_call: TRBV4-3; d_call: NA; j_call: TRBJ2-5; clone_size: few